This entry concerns a single TCR beta chain. What it binds is not known. The entry originates in a study of CD8+CD57+ T cells in acquired aplastic anemia. Study-wide background: CD4+ and CD8+ cells, once sorted, gave DNA averaging 3.2 ug. Study-wide results and caveats: With respect to CD8+ Simpson's diversity, patients and controls did not differ significantly. Common to patients and controls were 25 to 30 CD8+ CDR3 sequences.

Genomic DNA was employed as the template in profiling TCR beta VDJ and CDR3. One entry per CDR3 protein, called by TCRdb with MiXCR from the reads. The sample records about 180,000 distinct CDR3 sequences, about 47% being singletons. This CDR3 is 15 amino acids long. Germline V gene sequence: CDR1 SGDLS, CDR2 YYNGEE. The V and J ends lost 3 bases and 0 bases respectively, with 10 bases between them. This clonotype was sampled from a human donor in good health. This chain links TRBV9 with TRBJ2-4, with D possibly being TRBD1 (6 bases). The sequencing sample was made of sorted CD4+, CD8+, or CD8+CD57+ T cells (not recorded which) from PBMCs. CDR3 residues: CASSGQAGAKNIQYF. The DNA for the CDR3 is TGTGCCAGCAGCGGACAGGCGGGAGCCAAAAACATTCAGTACTTC.